This TCR beta chain was identified during a study of lymphopenia after photon versus proton radiotherapy. Produced via immunoSEQ multiplex PCR; TCRdb's table is partial and in-frame only. Counted here are about 45,000 clones, 85% occurring once; the ten biggest clones make up around 2.2%. As for this clone: The target antigen is unknown.

Points from the study as a whole: In patients who died, overall survival fell as post-nadir TCR diversity dropped more. After the lymphocyte nadir, photon-treated repertoires showed oligoclonal expansion, especially of CD8+ Temra cells.

This TCR was recovered from a man in his forties or fifties with gastric cancer. Sequences were derived from peripheral blood, sampled from a patient treated with photon-based radiotherapy.

The CDR3 nucleotides are TGTGCCAGCAGCGAAGGGCAGTCAGAAGAGACCCAGTACTTC. This translates into CASSEGQSEETQYF. This chain joins TRBV7-2 and TRBJ2-5; no clear D. Germline V gene data show CDR1 as SGHTA and CDR2 as FQGNSA. Between the trimmed V and J ends, which lost 5 bases and 3 bases, there was a span of 13 bases. This CDR3 spans 14 amino acids.